The 17 T cell receptor beta chains presented below share a single source sample, sequenced in a study of identical twins. TCRdb re-analysed the 5' RACE reads in MiXCR, keeping a single row per CDR3 protein. The sample has fewer than 350,000 distinct CDR3 sequences; roughly 8.6% are singletons. These same records also appear under a second study, on yellow fever vaccine responses in identical twins.

The sequenced sample consisted of memory (CD45RO+) T cells sorted from blood. These receptors came from a woman aged 18-35 years in good health.

A few counts support this clonotype. V usage is TRBV7-3 and J usage is TRBJ2-1; a weak D match, TRBD2 (6 bases). Trimming pared 5 bases from V and 3 bases from J, leaving 14 bases between. This CDR3 is 15 amino acids long. Germline CDR1 is SGHTA and CDR2 is FQGTGA. The CDR3 region has the DNA TGTGCCAGCAGCCCTATAGCGGAGCGCTACAATGAGCAGTTCTTC. Translated, it gives CASSPIAERYNEQFF.

The chain links TRBV3-1 to TRBJ2-1; 13 bases are a match to TRBD2. J was trimmed by 10 bases and V by 6 bases; bases with no gene match: 9. The CDR3 consists of 15 residues. Per germline, CDR1 LGHDT and CDR2 YNNKEL (reference sequence). The CDR3 protein is CASSSGLAGVREQFF. In DNA form, the CDR3 reads TGTGCCAGCAGTTCTGGACTAGCGGGAGTCAGGGAGCAGTTCTTC.

This clonotype was detected many times. The rearrangement links TRBV28 to TRBJ2-3, with TRBD2 matching over 8 bases. The CDR3 extends over 17 amino acids. The ends lost 3 bases at V and 3 bases at J; junction bases unmatched: 11. In germline, CDR1 is MDHEN, CDR2 SYDVKM. The CDR3 region has the DNA TGTGCCAGCAGTTTCCCTTACGGACTAGCTCAGACAGATACGCAGTATTTT. Encoded protein: CASSFPYGLAQTDTQYF. The whole variable domain, filled in from reference TRBV28 and TRBJ2-3, reads DVKVTQSSRYLVKRTGEKVFLECVQDMDHENMFWYRQDPGLGLRLIYFSYDVKMKEKGDIPEGYSVSREKKERFSLILESASTNQTSMYLCASSFPYGLAQTDTQYFGPGTRLTVL.

Ten or more counts support this clonotype. The CDR3 nucleotides read TGCGCCAGCAGCTTTCGGGATAAGACCACTGAAGCTTTCTTT. It specifies CASSFRDKTTEAFF. The genes are TRBV5-1 and TRBJ1-1, with no clear D. The CDR3 extends over 14 amino acids. Germline V lookup: CDR1 SGHRS, CDR2 YFSETQ. V was cut by 2 bases and J by 4 bases, with 12 bases left in between.

The chain links TRBV11-2 to TRBJ2-3; 8 bases align to TRBD2. This CDR3 comprises 14 residues. After removal of 8 bases from V and 3 bases from J, the junction contained 7 bases not matched to a gene. The germline V gene encodes CDR1 SGHAT and CDR2 FQNNGV. CDR3: CASGRGGRTDTQYF. CDR3 DNA: TGTGCCAGCGGCCGGGGCGGGAGGACAGATACGCAGTATTTT. Full variable domain (outside the CDR3, taken from reference TRBV11-2 and TRBJ2-3): EAGVAQSPRYKIIEKRQSVAFWCNPISGHATLYWYQQILGQGPKLLIQFQNNGVVDDSQLPKDRFSAERLKGVDSTLKIQPAKLEDSAVYLCASGRGGRTDTQYFGPGTRLTVL.

This clonotype was picked up many times. J is TRBJ1-2 and V is TRBV4-1; weak D call: TRBD1 (5 bases). V shed 1 base and J shed 0 bases, with 12 bases lying between them. CDR3 length: 16 residues. Germline V gene sequence: CDR1 MGHRA, CDR2 YSYEKL. Here the CDR3 reads CASSQAPTDTNYGYTF. The CDR3, as DNA: TGCGCCAGCAGCCAAGCCCCGACAGATACTAACTATGGCTACACCTTC.

At least ten counts were recorded for this clonotype. The chain combines TRBV12-3 or TRBV12-4 with TRBJ2-1, with 10 positions matching TRBD1. With 8 bases clipped from V and 3 bases from J, the junction kept 1 base outside the gene matches. The CDR3 is made up of 13 amino acids. CDR3 sequence: CASGDRGYNEQFF. The CDR3 DNA sequence: TGTGCCAGCGGGGACAGGGGCTACAATGAGCAGTTCTTC.

This clonotype has at least ten counts. This chain uses TRBV6-5 with TRBJ2-1; 7 bases agree with TRBD2. This CDR3 comprises 18 residues. The germline CDR1 and CDR2 sequences are MNHEY and SVGAGI. V dropped 0 bases and J dropped 3; count of bases not matched to a gene: 11. The CDR3 reads CASSYSTYGAGSYNEQFF. The CDR3 DNA reads as TGTGCCAGCAGTTACTCGACGTATGGAGCGGGGAGCTACAATGAGCAGTTCTTC.

The table lists this clonotype with a few counts. The rearrangement uses TRBV6-5 and TRBJ2-2; D is perhaps TRBD1 (5 bases). The CDR3 runs to 16 residues. Trimming removed 0 bases at V and 1 base at J, with 9 bases between. Germline loops: CDR1 MNHEY, CDR2 SVGAGI. CDR3 in amino acids: CASSYSGQRNTGELFF. The CDR3 coding sequence is TGTGCCAGCAGTTACTCGGGGCAGAGGAACACCGGGGAGCTGTTTTTT.

The chain recombines TRBV7-2 with TRBJ2-1; D call uncertain. This CDR3 is built from 14 residues. Trimming stripped 1 base from V and 3 bases from J, with 7 bases between. CDR1 is SGHTA and CDR2 is FQGNSA in the germline V gene. CDR3 in DNA: TGTGCCAGCAGCTTAGGACCAGACTACAATGAGCAGTTCTTC. Its protein is CASSLGPDYNEQFF.

The chain uses TRBV6-5 and TRBJ2-1; 11 bases map to TRBD2. V trimming: 0 bases; J trimming: 5 bases; junction bases outside the gene matches: 6. Germline values: CDR1 MNHEY, CDR2 SVGAGI. The CDR3 sequence is 17 residues long. DNA for the CDR3: TGTGCCAGCAGTTACTCCGGCCTAGCGGGGGGCCACAATGAGCAGTTCTTC. Protein product: CASSYSGLAGGHNEQFF.

Only a few counts were recorded for this clonotype. This chain joins TRBV20-1 and TRBJ2-7; maybe TRBD2 (6 bases). Germline V lookup: CDR1 DFQATT, CDR2 SNEGSKA (reference sequence). V shed 0 bases and J shed 4 bases, with 16 bases lying between them. The CDR3 is 15 amino acids. The DNA of the CDR3 is TGCAGTGCTAGAGATCCCGGGGGAGAGGGGTACGAGCAGTACTTC. Its translation: CSARDPGGEGYEQYF.

This clonotype has just a few counts. The chain couples TRBV7-3 to TRBJ2-3, with no clear D. The CDR3 loop spans 13 amino acids. Looked up from germline, CDR1 is SGHTA and CDR2 is FQGTGA. Trimming stripped 5 bases from V and 2 bases from J, with 8 bases between. CDR3 bases: TGTGCCAGCAGCATCCTTCTCACAGATACGCAGTATTTT. This translates into CASSILLTDTQYF. The full variable domain, with the rest looked up from reference TRBV7-3 and TRBJ2-3, is GAGVSQTPSNKVTEKGKYVELRCDPISGHTALYWYRQSLGQGPEFLIYFQGTGAADDSGLPNDRFFAVRPEGSVSTLKIQRTERGDSAVYLCASSILLTDTQYFGPGTRLTVL.

This clonotype was found many times. The chain joins TRBV20-1 to TRBJ2-3; D tentatively fits TRBD1 or TRBD2 (5 bases each). V gave up 5 bases and J gave up 2 bases, with 14 bases separating them. The CDR3 loop spans 14 amino acids. Germline CDR1 and CDR2: DFQATT and SNEGSKA (reference sequence). The CDR3 loop reads CSALRDPITDTQYF. DNA for the CDR3: TGCAGTGCTCTCCGGGACCCTATCACAGATACGCAGTATTTT.

The chain links TRBV2 to TRBJ2-7; D not resolved. Germline CDR1 reads SNHLY; CDR2 reads FYNNEI. The CDR3 sequence is 15 residues long. V lost 0 bases to trimming and J lost 0 bases, with 9 bases between them. The CDR3 nucleotides read TGTGCCAGCAGTGAAGCGAGATCGGACTCCTACGAGCAGTACGTC. It is translated as CASSEARSDSYEQYV.

This clonotype was recorded a few times. The chain employs TRBV7-2 and TRBJ2-1, with D unclear. Between the trimmed V and J ends, which lost 2 bases and 7 bases, there was a span of 6 bases. The CDR3 totals 12 residues. CDR1 is SGHTA, CDR2 FQGNSA, per germline. CDR3 DNA sequence: TGTGCCAGCAGCTTAAATAGGAATGAGCAGTTCTTC. Protein product: CASSLNRNEQFF.

This clonotype appeared many times. The chain combines TRBV7-9 with TRBJ2-2; a possible D gene is TRBD2 (6 bases). Germline values: CDR1 SEHNR, CDR2 FQNEAQ (reference sequence). The CDR3 loop spans 15 amino acids. Trimming pared 5 bases from V and 5 bases from J, leaving 15 bases between. CDR3 residues: CASSLNSGGTGELFF. Here the CDR3 DNA reads TGTGCCAGCAGCCTTAACAGCGGAGGGACCGGGGAGCTGTTTTTT. Based on the CDR3 plus reference TRBV7-9 and TRBJ2-2, the full variable domain is DTGVSQNPRHKITKRGQNVTFRCDPISEHNRLYWYRQTLGQGPEFLTYFQNEAQLEKSRLLSDRFSAERPKGSFSTLEIQRTEQGDSAMYLCASSLNSGGTGELFFGEGSRLTVL.